This TCR beta chain is drawn from a study of shared clonotypes between healthy human individuals. Study context: There were three CD4 naive, three CD4 memory, two CD8 naive and one CD8 memory plates per donor. Study results and caveats: Richness estimates generally favored naive over memory subsets.

Note on this clone: Its antigen is undetermined.

Trimming left V 3 bases short and J 2 bases short, with 7 bases between. Germline CDR1 and CDR2: SGHVS and FNYEAQ. This CDR3 is 13 amino acids long. Each subset's genomic DNA was shared equally among a number of immunoSEQ plates. Using immunoSEQ multiplex PCR, the repertoire was profiled, and TCRdb retains in-frame clones only, with some absent. The sample holds 2.5 million or so clones, around 94% seen once. The clonotype originates from a man younger than 30 in good health. The sequenced sample was naive CD4+ T cells sorted from blood. Stated subset: CD45RA+ positively selected. This sequence joins TRBV7-6 and TRBJ2-5; no clear D. CDR3: CASSFGPQETQYF. CDR3 bases: TGTGCCAGCAGCTTTGGGCCACAAGAGACCCAGTACTTC.